What follows are 15 T cell receptor beta chains derived from one specimen sequenced in a study of T-cell reconstitution after alpha-beta-depleted transplantation in children. Unique molecular identifiers featured in how the TCRbeta library was prepared. TCRdb itself ran the PCR reads through MiXCR, one entry per CDR3 protein. There are about 580,000 distinct CDR3 sequences in the sample; under 25% occur only once, and roughly 14% lies in the top ten. The input for sequencing was PBMCs, mostly from graft donor cells, taken 360 days after TCRalphabeta/CD19-depleted stem cell transplant. These receptors originate from a boy under two years old who had a stem cell transplant for acute myeloid leukemia, so the T cells may come from the graft donor.

This clonotype was recorded at least ten times. The V and J genes are TRBV28 and TRBJ2-7, with TRBD2 matching 14 bases. The CDR3 runs to 15 residues. Germline CDR1 MDHEN, CDR2 SYDVKM. The CDR3 DNA is TGTGCCAGCAGCCCGCTCGGGGAGGGACTAGCGGGGGCCTCTGTC. This gives the protein CASSPLGEGLAGASV.

CDR3 amino acids: CASRFSHSTAGANVLTF. CDR3 DNA sequence: TGTGCCAGCAGATTTTCTCACAGTACGGCTGGGGCCAACGTCCTGACTTTC. The chain links TRBV5-6 to TRBJ2-6; D unresolved. This CDR3 has 17 amino acids. V was shortened by 5 bases and J by 2 bases, with 17 bases between the two germline ends. The germline V gene encodes CDR1 SGHDT and CDR2 YYEEEE.

This chain connects TRBV25-1 to TRBJ1-5; tentative D call: TRBD1 (5 bases). The CDR3 is 17 amino acids. Germline loops: CDR1 MGHDK, CDR2 SYGVNS. With 4 bases removed from V and 4 bases from J, the gap between germline ends came to 20 bases. The CDR3 nucleotides are TGTGCCAGCAGTGGACCCGGGACCTCGGGGATAAATCAGCCCCAGCATTTT. Translated: CASSGPGTSGINQPQHF.

This clonotype was detected ten times or more. The CDR3 protein is CSASSLRGPGELFF. CDR3 nucleotides: TGCAGTGCTAGTTCGTTGCGGGGGCCCGGGGAGCTGTTTTTT. This chain uses TRBV20-1 with TRBJ2-2, with D possibly being TRBD2 (7 bases). The V and J ends lost 3 bases and 6 bases respectively, with 14 bases between them. This CDR3 is 14 amino acids long. Germline V gives CDR1 DFQATT, CDR2 SNEGSKA (reference sequence).

This clonotype was observed a handful of times. The chain has TRBV7-9 and TRBJ2-1; D is undetermined. The V gene's germline CDR1 is SEHNR and CDR2 FQNEAQ (reference sequence). V lost 6 bases and J lost 14, with 8 bases in between. The CDR3 loop spans 9 amino acids. In nucleotides, the CDR3 is TGTGCCAGCAGGCCCTCGGAGTTCTTC. It yields the protein CASRPSEFF.

This clonotype was seen only once. It may be a read error: a sequence one base away is much more abundant. The J gene is TRBJ2-5, the V gene TRBV10-3, with a tentative D call TRBD2 (6 bases). Germline V gene sequence: CDR1 ENHRY, CDR2 SYGVKD. Trimming shortened V by 7 bases and J by 4 bases, and 13 bases separated the two germline ends. The CDR3 has 13 residues. The CDR3 sequence: CAINGGTLETQYF. The CDR3 DNA follows: TGTGCCATCAATGGGGGGACCTTAGAGACCCAGTACTTC.

Turning to this clonotype: Given a much more abundant clone one base away, this may be a read error. The V gene is TRBV12-3 or TRBV12-4, the J gene TRBJ1-1, with D perhaps matching TRBD1 (5 bases). This CDR3 contains 17 residues. V was cut by 0 bases and J by 2 bases, with 16 bases left in between. The DNA for the CDR3 is TGTGCCAGCAGTTTAGCCAGTTTGCGGGGGTCTAACACTGAAGCTTTCTTT. Residues: CASSLASLRGSNTEAFF.

The chain couples TRBV5-1 to TRBJ1-1; TRBD1 matches at 8 bases. V shed 4 bases, J shed 9 bases, and the junction held 8 bases outside the gene matches. Germline V gives CDR1 SGHRS, CDR2 YFSETQ. CDR3 length equals 13 residues. The CDR3 loop is CASSTGQGDKAFF. The CDR3 DNA is TGCGCCAGCAGCACTGGACAGGGAGATAAAGCTTTCTTT.

This clonotype was observed at least ten times. The chain couples TRBV6-1 to TRBJ2-1; D perhaps matches TRBD2 (6 bases). Germline V gene data show CDR1 as MNHNS and CDR2 as SASEGT. V lost 6 bases, J lost 8 bases, and 17 bases lay in between. The CDR3 contains 14 residues. For the CDR3, the DNA is TGTGCCAGCAGGCCAGCGAGCGGGCTATATGAGCAGTTCTTC. Translation: CASRPASGLYEQFF.

In this sample, this clonotype turned up a few times. The chain employs TRBV28 and TRBJ2-4; no firm D call. The V end was cut by 7 bases, the J end by 0 bases, with 10 bases between. This CDR3 is 14 amino acids long. Germline V gene sequence: CDR1 MDHEN, CDR2 SYDVKM. The CDR3 is CASTRQLAKNIQYF. The CDR3 coding sequence is TGTGCCAGCACCCGCCAGCTAGCCAAAAACATTCAGTACTTC. The complete variable domain, with remaining parts taken from reference TRBV28 and TRBJ2-4, reads DVKVTQSSRYLVKRTGEKVFLECVQDMDHENMFWYRQDPGLGLRLIYFSYDVKMKEKGDIPEGYSVSREKKERFSLILESASTNQTSMYLCASTRQLAKNIQYFGAGTRLSVL.

This chain uses TRBV12-3 or TRBV12-4 with TRBJ1-2; D not certain. The V and J ends lost 2 bases and 4 bases respectively, with 8 bases between them. The CDR3 is 13 amino acids. In DNA form, the CDR3 reads TGTGCCAGCAGTTTATCCACAGCCTATGGCTACACCTTC. Its translation is CASSLSTAYGYTF.

The chain combines TRBV15 with TRBJ2-1; TRBD1 matches at 10 bases. CDR1 is LNHNV, CDR2 YYDKDF, per germline (reference sequence). The junction had 3 bases not matched to a gene; V was cut back by 1 base and J by 3 bases. This CDR3 contains 16 residues. In DNA, the CDR3 is TGTGCCACCAGCAGAGGAGACAGGGGGCTCTACAATGAGCAGTTCTTC. Translated: CATSRGDRGLYNEQFF. The whole variable domain, filled in from reference TRBV15 and TRBJ2-1, reads DAMVIQNPRYQVTQFGKPVTLSCSQTLNHNVMYWYQQKSSQAPKLLFHYYDKDFNNEADTPDNFQSRRPNTSFCFLDIRSPGLGDTAMYLCATSRGDRGLYNEQFFGPGTRLTVL.

This clonotype has ten or more counts. J is TRBJ2-7 and V is TRBV27, with D possibly TRBD1 on 7 matching bases. This CDR3 has 15 residues. V gave up 5 bases and J gave up 0 bases, with 14 bases separating them. Per the germline V gene, CDR1 is MNHEY and CDR2 is SMNVEV (reference sequence). This CDR3 is CASSARQGGSYEQYV. CDR3 coding DNA: TGTGCCAGCAGTGCACGACAGGGAGGCTCCTACGAGCAGTACGTC.

This clonotype has at least ten counts. The junction differs from germline at one of its ends, possibly a read error. The rearrangement links TRBV24-1 to TRBJ2-7; the D gene is possibly TRBD1 (6 bases). CDR3 length: 15 residues. Germline CDR1 is KGHDR and CDR2 is SFDVKD. The CDR3 DNA sequence: TGTGCCACCTTTGACGGGGACAAAACAAACTACGAGTGGAACTTC. Residues: CATFDGDKTNYEWNF.

Comments on this clonotype: As the CDR3 is not closed by the conserved phenylalanine or tryptophan, this likely results from a read error. The CDR3 DNA reads TGTGCCAGCAGCAAAACAGGGGGGTCCTACGAGCAGTACTAC. This sequence encodes CASSKTGGSYEQYY. The chain links TRBV7-9 to TRBJ2-7, with 8 bases aligning to TRBD1. Per the germline V gene, CDR1 is SEHNR and CDR2 is FQNEAQ (reference sequence). Trimming cost V 5 bases and J 1 base; bases outside gene matches: 4. The CDR3 spans 14 residues.